These 2 T cell receptor beta chains share one sample of origin, sequenced in a study of cytotoxic CD8 clonotypes in ibrutinib-treated CLL. Using immunoSEQ multiplex PCR, the repertoire was profiled, and TCRdb retains in-frame clones only, with some absent. The repertoire holds around 330,000 clones, with roughly two thirds as singletons. The sequencing here drew on PBMCs, taken after 36 months of ibrutinib treatment. The receptor source for this set is a human donor with chronic lymphocytic leukemia.

This clone occurred once. The sample has other DNA sequences that encode this CDR3 too. CDR3 coding DNA: TGTGCCAGCAGCTTCGGGGGTGGGGCCTACGAGCAGTACTTC. Translation gives CASSFGGGAYEQYF. V gene TRBV11-2 combines with J gene TRBJ2-7; possible D gene TRBD2, 6 bases. The V end lost 3 bases, the J end lost 2 bases, and 11 bases lay between the germline ends. CDR3 length: 14 amino acids. Germline loops: CDR1 SGHAT, CDR2 FQNNGV.

This clone appeared a few times. The rearrangement joins TRBV2 to TRBJ1-5; possible D gene TRBD1, 5 bases. V lost 4 bases and J lost 3, with 13 bases in between. From germline, CDR1 is SNHLY and CDR2 FYNNEI. The length of the CDR3 is 15 residues. The CDR3 DNA is TGTGCCAGCAGTGTAGGCAGGGTCTACAATCAGCCCCAGCATTTT. This gives the protein CASSVGRVYNQPQHF. Variable domain in full (rest from reference TRBV2 and TRBJ1-5): EPEVTQTPSHQVTQMGQEVILRCVPISNHLYFYWYRQILGQKVEFLVSFYNNEISEKSEIFDDQFSVERPDGSNFTLKIRSTKLEDSAMYFCASSVGRVYNQPQHFGDGTRLSIL.